The entry below describes one T cell receptor (beta chain). It lacks a known antigen. Per-base quality was not reported, and no clone a single base away is much larger than it. This record comes from a study of siplizumab effects on memory and regulatory T cells (dated by TCRdb to the late 2010s). Study-level background: The study examined how the anti-CD2 antibody siplizumab affects alloreactive T-cell subsets in allogeneic mixed lymphocyte reactions built from human PBMCs. Paper-wide results and their limitations: The suppressive function of proliferating Tregs from siplizumab cultures was not functionally confirmed. A naive or memory phenotype could not be assigned to roughly 75-97% of proliferating CD4+ or CD8+ clones. Compared with memory T cells, unstimulated naive T cells appeared more diverse, and naive cells seemed to make a substantial contribution to the alloresponse. Because sequences below about 10^-5 frequency were poorly captured, only a minor fraction of alloreactive clones could be mapped to unstimulated subsets. Among mappable alloreactive CD4+ clones, the Treg-derived fraction averaged approximately 72% with siplizumab versus roughly 29% in control reactions. Siplizumab significantly lowered the cumulative frequency of alloreactive sequences that could be traced to unstimulated CD4+ memory T cells.

Receptor libraries were prepared by the immunoSEQ multiplex PCR assay. Each sample had about 10^5 TCR templates assayed by the deep sequencing platform. Genomic DNA extracted from sorted T cells was used for TCRbeta CDR3 sequencing. Turning to the authors' computational methods: The R programming language was used for clonal analysis of TCRbeta CDR3 data. Alloreactive CD4+ and CD8+ clones were defined by comparing unstimulated samples with post-reaction CFSE-low samples. Regulatory or non-regulatory origin of alloreactive CD4+ clones was assigned by matching sequences to the sorted unstimulated Treg and non-Treg repertoires. TCRdb re-hosts the immuneACCESS table, in-frame sequences only. Its copies lack some clones; in the studies checked, an unresolved V gene accounts for under half of them, and the cause for the rest is not known. V, J and clone size were drawn from that table, and D and trimming were deduced from the DNA. This sample comprises 85,000 to 120,000 clones, roughly 90% of them detected only once. The ten largest clonotypes hold 1.1% of the sample.

Sorted unstimulated T cells and proliferating T cells recovered from mixed lymphocyte reactions underwent TCRbeta CDR3 sequencing. Fresh whole blood from ten HLA-typed healthy donors was used as the source from which PBMCs were isolated. The sample consisted of CD4+ T cells sorted from blood. The origin of this receptor is a human donor in good health.

The DNA sequence is given as TGTGCCAGCTCACCCGGCCAGTCCACCGGGGAGCTGTTTTTT. This sequence encodes CASSPGQSTGELFF. The sequence joins TRBV18 to TRBJ2-2; confidence is insufficient to name the D gene. CDR1 and CDR2, per the germline V gene, are KGHSH and LQKENI. V was cut back by 3 bases and J by 4 bases, leaving a gap of 9 bases between them. The CDR3 goes from the cysteine to the phenylalanine over 14 residues. Solely the CDR3 DNA is kept, with 42 bases framed from the first base.